The present T cell receptor beta chain was sequenced within a study of blood T cell repertoires in COVID-19. Turning to the study itself: The samples span acute and convalescent COVID-19 from the United States, Italy and Spain.

The table lists this clone with a few counts. The method was immunoSEQ multiplex PCR; TCRdb's version includes in-frame clones alone and lacks a portion of them. The sample contains 95,000 to 150,000 clones, about three quarters of which appear only once. The CDR3 spans 13 residues. Germline CDR1 SEHNR, CDR2 FQNEAQ (reference sequence). The ends lost 5 bases at V and 5 bases at J; junction bases unmatched: 1. This chain uses TRBV7-9 with TRBJ1-5, with 9 bases lining up with TRBD1. The source material was peripheral blood. This clonotype was sampled from a human donor with acute or convalescent COVID-19. The donor label of this sample is uncertain. The CDR3 nucleotides are TGTGCCAGCAGCCGGGACAGGGATCAGCCCCAGCATTTT. This encodes CASSRDRDQPQHF.